These 10 T cell receptor beta chains came from one sample sequenced in a study of lymphopenia after photon versus proton radiotherapy. Using immunoSEQ multiplex PCR, the repertoire was profiled, and TCRdb retains in-frame clones only, with some absent. The repertoire holds approximately 91,000 clones, with over 70% as singletons. Sequencing used peripheral blood, obtained from a patient treated with proton-based radiotherapy. The source of these receptors is a man in his sixties with pancreatic cancer.

V usage is TRBV30 and J usage is TRBJ1-1, with 7 bases that match TRBD1. CDR3 length equals 13 residues. The trim removed 5 bases at V and 11 bases at J, leaving 14 bases unmatched. Germline CDR1 GTSNPN, CDR2 SVGIG (reference sequence). CDR3 sequence (DNA): TGTGCCTGGGGCCGACAGGGATTGACGAGGGCTTTCTTT. This encodes CAWGRQGLTRAFF.

The J gene is TRBJ1-3, the V gene TRBV28; D may be TRBD1 (6 bases). Per the germline V gene, CDR1 is MDHEN and CDR2 is SYDVKM. V dropped 5 bases and J dropped 9 bases, with 17 bases sitting between them. The CDR3 is made up of 14 amino acids. This CDR3 is CASSLNRGQSTIYF. In nucleotides, the CDR3 is TGTGCCAGCAGTCTCAATCGGGGGCAGAGCACCATATATTTT.

This chain connects TRBV6-6 to TRBJ2-2, with D maybe TRBD1 (8 bases). The CDR3 is 15 amino acids. Germline V gene sequence: CDR1 MNHNY, CDR2 SVGAGI (reference sequence). Trimming took 6 bases from V and 6 from J, leaving 17 bases between them. The CDR3: CASRGRDRQPGELFF. CDR3 nucleotides: TGTGCCAGCAGGGGGAGGGACAGGCAACCCGGGGAGCTGTTTTTT.

The rearrangement links TRBV27 to TRBJ2-1; TRBD2 matches 10 bases. Germline-derived CDR1 and CDR2 are MNHEY and SMNVEV (reference sequence). V lost 2 bases and J lost 9; bases outside the gene matches: 7. The CDR3 totals 15 residues. The CDR3 nucleotides read TGTGCCAGCAGTTTAAGGAGCGGGAGGGGGGTTGAGCAGTTCTTC. It is translated as CASSLRSGRGVEQFF.

This chain connects TRBV11-2 to TRBJ2-7; D not resolved. V lost 2 bases and J lost 3, with 11 bases in between. This CDR3 spans 14 amino acids. CDR1 and CDR2 (germline): SGHAT, FQNNGV. This chain's CDR3 is CASSLNKINYEQYF. CDR3 in DNA: TGTGCCAGCAGCTTAAACAAGATCAACTACGAGCAGTACTTC.

The gene calls are TRBV28 and TRBJ2-7; TRBD2 aligns across 10 bases. CDR3 length: 16 residues. In germline, CDR1 is MDHEN, CDR2 SYDVKM. V dropped 4 bases and J dropped 2; count of bases not matched to a gene: 8. CDR3: CASSSPAGTSAYEQYF. The CDR3 region has the DNA TGTGCCAGCAGTTCTCCTGCCGGGACTAGCGCCTACGAGCAGTACTTC.

The V gene is TRBV6-6, the J gene TRBJ1-2; TRBD1 might be the D (5 bases). Germline V lookup: CDR1 MNHNY, CDR2 SVGAGI (reference sequence). CDR3 length equals 13 residues. V was clipped by 0 bases and J by 7 bases, with 9 bases between them. The DNA for the CDR3 is TGTGCCAGCAGTTACTCGGGGGTTGGTGGCTACACCTTC. This gives the protein CASSYSGVGGYTF.

The V call is TRBV28, the J call TRBJ1-2; a weak D match, TRBD1 (5 bases). There are 13 residues in the CDR3. Per the germline V gene, CDR1 is MDHEN and CDR2 is SYDVKM. V lost 5 bases to trimming and J lost 7 bases, with 14 bases between them. CDR3 DNA: TGTGCCAGCAGTACGGGACGGGCGTTTGGCTACACCTTC. This codes for CASSTGRAFGYTF.

This chain uses TRBV11-3 with TRBJ2-2; TRBD2 aligns across 8 bases. This CDR3 spans 16 amino acids. V gave up 1 base and J gave up 2 bases; unmatched junction bases: 3. Germline loops: CDR1 SGHNT, CDR2 YENEEA. CDR3 residues: CASSLVSGSNTGELFF. In DNA form, the CDR3 reads TGTGCCAGCAGCTTAGTAAGCGGGAGTAACACCGGGGAGCTGTTTTTT.

This clone was counted a few times. J is TRBJ2-7 and V is TRBV27; the D is unclear. Trimming stripped 1 base from V and 5 bases from J, with 0 bases between. The germline V gene encodes CDR1 MNHEY and CDR2 SMNVEV (reference sequence). The CDR3 sequence is 10 residues long. CDR3 amino acids: CASSLYEQYF. The CDR3 DNA follows: TGTGCCAGCAGTTTATACGAGCAGTACTTC.